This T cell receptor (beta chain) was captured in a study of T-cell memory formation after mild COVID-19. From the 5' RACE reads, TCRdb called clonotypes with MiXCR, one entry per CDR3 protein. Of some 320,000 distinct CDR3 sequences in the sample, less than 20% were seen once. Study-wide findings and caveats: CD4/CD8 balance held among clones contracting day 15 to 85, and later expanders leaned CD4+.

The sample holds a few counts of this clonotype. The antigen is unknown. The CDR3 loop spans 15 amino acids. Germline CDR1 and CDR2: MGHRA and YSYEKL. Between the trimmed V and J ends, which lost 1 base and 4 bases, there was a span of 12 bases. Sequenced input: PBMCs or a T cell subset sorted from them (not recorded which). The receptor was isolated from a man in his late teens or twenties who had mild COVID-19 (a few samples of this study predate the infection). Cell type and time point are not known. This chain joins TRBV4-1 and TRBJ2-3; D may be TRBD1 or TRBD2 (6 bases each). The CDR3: CASSQVGGNSDTQYF. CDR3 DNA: TGCGCCAGCAGCCAAGTCGGGGGCAACTCAGATACGCAGTATTTT.